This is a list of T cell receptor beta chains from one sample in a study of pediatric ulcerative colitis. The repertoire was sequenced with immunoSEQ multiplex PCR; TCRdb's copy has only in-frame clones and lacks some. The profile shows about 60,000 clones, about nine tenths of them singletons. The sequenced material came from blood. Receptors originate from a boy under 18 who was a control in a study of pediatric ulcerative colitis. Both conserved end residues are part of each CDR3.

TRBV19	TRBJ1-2	CASSIGQGRNYGYTF
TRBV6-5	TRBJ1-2	CATLDGEGHGYTF
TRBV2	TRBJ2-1	CASSTDQKFEQFF
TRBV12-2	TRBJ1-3	CASRYLNPQGLSGNTIYF
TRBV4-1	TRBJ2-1	CASSQVDMGFSYNEQFF
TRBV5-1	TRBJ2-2	CASSFVTGGDVGELFF
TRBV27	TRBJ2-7	CASRKGGHYEQYF
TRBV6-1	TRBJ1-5	CASGSHAQPQHF
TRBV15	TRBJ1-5	CATSRLSGGSGNQPQHF
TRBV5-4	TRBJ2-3	CASSSTIAGESTDTQYF
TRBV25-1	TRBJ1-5	CASSENDREGNNQPQHF
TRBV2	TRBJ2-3	CASSPQLAVNADTQYF
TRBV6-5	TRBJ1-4	CASRSQEPPFLFF
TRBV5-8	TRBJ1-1	CASSSRDNTEAFF
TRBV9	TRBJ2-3	CASSVELAGGLGDTQYF
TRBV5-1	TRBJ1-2	CASSLDGHANYGYTF
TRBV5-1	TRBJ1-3	CASSLQGGGNTIYF
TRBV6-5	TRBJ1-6	CASSYDLNSPLHF
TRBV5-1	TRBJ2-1	CASSLALTSGSEVRYNEQFF
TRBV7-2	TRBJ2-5	CASSFSSGETQYF
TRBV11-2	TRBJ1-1	CASNLVRGTEAFF
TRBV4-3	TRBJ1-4	CASSQGLVGAYNEKLFF
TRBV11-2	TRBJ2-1	CASSQMGESRSEQFF
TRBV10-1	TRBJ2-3	CAIKDRAKADTQYF
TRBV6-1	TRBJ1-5	CASSEAVSGAGQPQHF
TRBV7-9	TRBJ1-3	CASSLDGGNTIYF
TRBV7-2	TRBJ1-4	CASSPRTAPNEKLFF
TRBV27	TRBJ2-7	CASSFRGGEQYF
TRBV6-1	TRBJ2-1	CASSLAGGWDEQFF
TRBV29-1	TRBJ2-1	CSVVQGGYNEQFF
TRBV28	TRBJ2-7	CASSFLSDEQYF
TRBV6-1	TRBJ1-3	CASVSGGEGNTIYF
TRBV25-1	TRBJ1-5	CASSGPGGQTNQPQHF
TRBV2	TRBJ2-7	CASSEGASPSYEQYF
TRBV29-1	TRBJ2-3	CSVVRLAGEDTQYF
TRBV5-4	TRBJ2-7	CASSFGQGEVYEQYF
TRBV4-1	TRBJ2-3	CASSPTVFERDIDTQYF
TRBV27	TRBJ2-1	CASNETSTDEQFF
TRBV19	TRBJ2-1	CASSTERGTRDDEQFF
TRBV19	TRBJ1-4	CASNPGRNEKLFF
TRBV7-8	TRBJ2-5	CASSHGLAGGAYQETQYF
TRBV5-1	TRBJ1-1	CASSPEQGPLGTEAFF
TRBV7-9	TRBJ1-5	CASSLWRVEGNQPQHF
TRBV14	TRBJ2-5	CASSHTPPGRGTQYF
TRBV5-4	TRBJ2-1	CASSLRGANEQFF
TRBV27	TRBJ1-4	CASSRARVPNEKLFF
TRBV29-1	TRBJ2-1	CSVESRSLYEQFF
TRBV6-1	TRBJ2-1	CASSEGLGGGPFEQFF
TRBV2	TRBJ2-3	CARGDGQSTDTQYF
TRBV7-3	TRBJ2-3	CASSFGASTDTQYF
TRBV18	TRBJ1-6	CASSPLARRANSPLHF
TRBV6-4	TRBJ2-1	CASSPTSGDYNEQFF
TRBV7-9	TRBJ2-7	CASSVGSYEQYF